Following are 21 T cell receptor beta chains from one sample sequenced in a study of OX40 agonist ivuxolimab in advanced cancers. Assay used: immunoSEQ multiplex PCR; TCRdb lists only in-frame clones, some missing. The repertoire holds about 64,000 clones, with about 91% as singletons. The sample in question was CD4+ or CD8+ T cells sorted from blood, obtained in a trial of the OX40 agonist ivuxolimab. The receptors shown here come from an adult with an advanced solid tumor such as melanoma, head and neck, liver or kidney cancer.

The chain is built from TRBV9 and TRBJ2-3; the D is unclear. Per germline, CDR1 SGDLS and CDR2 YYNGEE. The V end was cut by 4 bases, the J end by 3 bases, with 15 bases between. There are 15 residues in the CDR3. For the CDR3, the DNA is TGTGCCAGCAGCACCTACGAAGAAAGTACAGATACGCAGTATTTT. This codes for CASSTYEESTDTQYF.

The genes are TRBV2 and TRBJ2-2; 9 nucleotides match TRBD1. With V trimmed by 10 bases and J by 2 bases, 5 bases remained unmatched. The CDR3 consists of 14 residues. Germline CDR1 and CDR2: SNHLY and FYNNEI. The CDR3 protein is CATWTGVNTGELFF. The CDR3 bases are TGTGCCACCTGGACAGGGGTAAACACCGGGGAGCTGTTTTTT.

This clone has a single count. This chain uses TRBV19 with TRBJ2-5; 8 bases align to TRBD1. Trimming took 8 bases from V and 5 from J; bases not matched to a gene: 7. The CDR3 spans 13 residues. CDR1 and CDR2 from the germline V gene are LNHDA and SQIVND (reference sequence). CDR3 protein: CASRQGASETQYF. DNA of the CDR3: TGTGCCAGTCGCCAGGGGGCTTCGGAGACCCAGTACTTC.

CDR3 loop: CASKKSPYRDQSYEQYF. CDR3 bases: TGTGCCAGCAAAAAGAGTCCGTACCGGGACCAGTCCTACGAGCAGTACTTC. V and J are TRBV27 and TRBJ2-5; D is possibly TRBD1 or TRBD2 (5 bases each). The DNA end is a closer match to TRBJ2-7, so the J assignment may be wrong. The CDR3 is 17 residues long. Germline CDR1 and CDR2: MNHEY and SMNVEV (reference sequence).

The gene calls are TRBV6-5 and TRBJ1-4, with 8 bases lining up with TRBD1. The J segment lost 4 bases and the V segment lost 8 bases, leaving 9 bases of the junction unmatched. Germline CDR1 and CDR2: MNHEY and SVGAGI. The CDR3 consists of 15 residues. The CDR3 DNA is TGTGCCAGCCGAGACGGACAGGGCCGTAATGAAAAACTGTTTTTT. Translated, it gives CASRDGQGRNEKLFF.

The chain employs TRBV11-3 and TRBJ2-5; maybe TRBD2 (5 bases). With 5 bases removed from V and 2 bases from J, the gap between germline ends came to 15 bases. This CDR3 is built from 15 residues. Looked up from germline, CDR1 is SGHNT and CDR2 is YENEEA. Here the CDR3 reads CASSEFGSLQETQYF. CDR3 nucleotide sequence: TGTGCCAGCAGCGAATTTGGGAGCCTACAAGAGACCCAGTACTTC.

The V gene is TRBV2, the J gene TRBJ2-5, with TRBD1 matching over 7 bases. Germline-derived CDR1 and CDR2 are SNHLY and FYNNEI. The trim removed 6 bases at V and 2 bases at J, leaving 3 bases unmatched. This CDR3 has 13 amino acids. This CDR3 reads CASRRGQQETQYF. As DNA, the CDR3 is TGTGCCAGCAGACGGGGACAGCAAGAGACCCAGTACTTC. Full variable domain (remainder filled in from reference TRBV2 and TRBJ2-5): EPEVTQTPSHQVTQMGQEVILRCVPISNHLYFYWYRQILGQKVEFLVSFYNNEISEKSEIFDDQFSVERPDGSNFTLKIRSTKLEDSAMYFCASRRGQQETQYFGPGTRLLVL.

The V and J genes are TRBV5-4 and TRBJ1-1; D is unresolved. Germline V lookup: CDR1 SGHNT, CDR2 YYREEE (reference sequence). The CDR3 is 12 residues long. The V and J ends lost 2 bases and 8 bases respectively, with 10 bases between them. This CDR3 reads CASSFFDKEAFF. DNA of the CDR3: TGTGCCAGCAGCTTTTTTGACAAAGAAGCTTTCTTT.

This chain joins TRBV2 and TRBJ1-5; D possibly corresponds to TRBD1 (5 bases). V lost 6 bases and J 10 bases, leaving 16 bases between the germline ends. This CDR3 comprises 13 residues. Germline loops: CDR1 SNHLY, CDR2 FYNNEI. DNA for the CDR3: TGTGCCAGCAGGGGGCAGGGAGAGTTCCCCCAGCATTTT. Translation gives CASRGQGEFPQHF.

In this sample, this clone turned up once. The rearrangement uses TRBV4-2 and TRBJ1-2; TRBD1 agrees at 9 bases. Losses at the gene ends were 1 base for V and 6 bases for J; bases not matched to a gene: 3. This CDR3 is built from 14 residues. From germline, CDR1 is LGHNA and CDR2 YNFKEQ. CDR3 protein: CASSQVDRGDGYTF. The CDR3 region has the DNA TGTGCCAGCAGCCAAGTGGACAGGGGAGATGGCTACACCTTC.

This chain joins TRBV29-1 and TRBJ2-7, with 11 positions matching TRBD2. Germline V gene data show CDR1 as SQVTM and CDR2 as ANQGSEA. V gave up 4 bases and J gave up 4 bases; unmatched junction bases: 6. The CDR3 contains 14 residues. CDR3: CSVAPLAGVYEQYF. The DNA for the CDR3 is TGCAGCGTTGCACCACTAGCGGGAGTTTACGAGCAGTACTTC.

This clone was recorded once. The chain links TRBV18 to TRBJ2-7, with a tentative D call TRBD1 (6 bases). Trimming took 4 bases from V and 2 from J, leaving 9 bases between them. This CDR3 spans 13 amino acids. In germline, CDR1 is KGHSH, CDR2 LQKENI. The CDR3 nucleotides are TGTGCCAGCTCACTAACAGGGACCTACGAGCAGTACTTC. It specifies CASSLTGTYEQYF.

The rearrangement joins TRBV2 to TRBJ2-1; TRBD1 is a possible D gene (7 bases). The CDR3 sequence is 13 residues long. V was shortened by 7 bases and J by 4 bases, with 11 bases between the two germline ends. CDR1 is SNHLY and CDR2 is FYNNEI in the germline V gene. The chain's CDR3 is CASNAGQYNEQFF. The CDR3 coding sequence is TGTGCCAGCAACGCGGGACAGTACAATGAGCAGTTCTTC.

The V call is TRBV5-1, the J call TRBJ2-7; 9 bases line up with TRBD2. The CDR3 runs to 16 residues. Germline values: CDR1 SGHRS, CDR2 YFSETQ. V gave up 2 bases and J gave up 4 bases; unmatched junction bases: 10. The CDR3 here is CASSFSAGGPGYEQYF. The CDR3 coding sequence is TGCGCCAGCAGCTTTTCGGCGGGAGGGCCGGGATACGAGCAGTACTTC.

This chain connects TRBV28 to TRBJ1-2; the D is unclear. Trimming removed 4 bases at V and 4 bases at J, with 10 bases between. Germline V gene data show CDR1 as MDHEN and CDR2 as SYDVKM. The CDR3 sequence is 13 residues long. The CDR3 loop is CASSSGGPYGYTF. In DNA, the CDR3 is TGTGCCAGCAGTTCCGGCGGCCCCTATGGCTACACCTTC.

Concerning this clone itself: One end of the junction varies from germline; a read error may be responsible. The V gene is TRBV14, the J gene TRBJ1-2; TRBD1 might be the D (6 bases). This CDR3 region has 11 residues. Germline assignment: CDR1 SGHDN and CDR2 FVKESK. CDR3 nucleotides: TGTGCCAGCAGCCAATTTTGGGACACGCACTTC. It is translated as CASSQFWDTHF.

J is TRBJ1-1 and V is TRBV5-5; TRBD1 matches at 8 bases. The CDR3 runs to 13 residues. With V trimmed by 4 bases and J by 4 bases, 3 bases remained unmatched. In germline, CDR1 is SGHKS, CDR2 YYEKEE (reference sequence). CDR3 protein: CASSITGGTEAFF. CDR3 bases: TGTGCCAGCAGCATCACAGGGGGCACTGAAGCTTTCTTT.

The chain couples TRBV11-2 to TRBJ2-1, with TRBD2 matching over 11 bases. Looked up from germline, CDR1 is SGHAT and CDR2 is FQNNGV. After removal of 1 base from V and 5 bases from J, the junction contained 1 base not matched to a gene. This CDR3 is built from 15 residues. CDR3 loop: CASSLGLAGNNEQFF. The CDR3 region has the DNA TGTGCCAGCAGCTTAGGACTAGCGGGAAACAATGAGCAGTTCTTC.

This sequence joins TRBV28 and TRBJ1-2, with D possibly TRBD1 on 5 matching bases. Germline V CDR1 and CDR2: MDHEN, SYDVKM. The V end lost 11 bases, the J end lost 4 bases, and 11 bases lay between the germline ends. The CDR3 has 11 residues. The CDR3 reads CAGGGIYGYTF. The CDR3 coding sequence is TGTGCCGGGGGAGGGATCTATGGCTACACCTTC.

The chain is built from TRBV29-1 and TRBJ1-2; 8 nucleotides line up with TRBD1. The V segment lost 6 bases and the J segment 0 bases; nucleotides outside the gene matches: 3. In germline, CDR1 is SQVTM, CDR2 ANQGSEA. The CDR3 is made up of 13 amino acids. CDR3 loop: CSVGQGSNYGYTF. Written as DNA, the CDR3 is TGCAGCGTAGGACAGGGTTCTAACTATGGCTACACCTTC.

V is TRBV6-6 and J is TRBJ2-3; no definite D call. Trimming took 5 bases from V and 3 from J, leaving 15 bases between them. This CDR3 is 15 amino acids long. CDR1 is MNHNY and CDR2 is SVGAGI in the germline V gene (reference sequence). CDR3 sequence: CASSHPGAGTDTQYF. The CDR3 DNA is TGTGCCAGCAGTCACCCCGGAGCTGGAACAGATACGCAGTATTTT.